This T cell receptor beta chain stems from a study of T-cell memory formation after mild COVID-19. Study-level background: The two donors had largely donor-specific TCR clusters.

TCRdb used MiXCR to reprocess the 5' RACE reads, holding one entry per CDR3 protein. The sample lists more than 250,000 distinct CDR3 sequences; 15% to 20% were seen once. Only a few counts were recorded for this clonotype. Its antigen is as yet unknown. V shed 7 bases and J shed 9 bases, with 10 bases lying between them. Germline values: CDR1 MNHEY, CDR2 SVGEGT. CDR3 length: 11 amino acids. Study results and caveats: Specificity for SARS-CoV-2 was not confirmed among the second-wave clones peaking on day 37. The finding that pre-infection memory included some responding clones suggested that cross-reactive memory joined.

V and J are TRBV6-2 or TRBV6-3 and TRBJ2-1; D is unresolved. This clonotype originated in a man between 18 and 35 years old who had mild COVID-19 (a few samples of this study predate the infection). Cell type and time point are not known. The sequencing sample was made of PBMCs or a T cell subset sorted from them (not recorded which). The CDR3 nucleotides read TGTGCCAGCAATTTGAATTCTGAGCAGTTCTTC. Its protein product is CASNLNSEQFF.